Below, 21 T cell receptor beta chains from the same sample are listed, as sequenced in a study of T cell changes during pregnancy in multiple sclerosis. Sequencing was performed with immunoSEQ multiplex PCR; in TCRdb, only in-frame clones are kept and a portion is missing. Seen here are more than 90,000 clones, more than 85% observed once, and the top ten hold about 1.5%. The source was peripheral blood, collected in the first trimester of pregnancy. These receptors were obtained from a female donor with multiple sclerosis, enrolled in a pregnancy study.

This chain joins TRBV6-4 and TRBJ2-2, with D perhaps TRBD2 (5 bases). V lost 8 bases and J 4 bases, leaving 8 bases between the germline ends. Per the germline V gene, CDR1 is MRHNA and CDR2 is SNTAGT. There are 12 residues in the CDR3. The CDR3 nucleotides read TGTGCCAGCCGTCGGGGCACCGGGGAGCTGTTTTTT. This encodes CASRRGTGELFF.

The rearrangement uses TRBV7-9 and TRBJ2-5; possibly TRBD2 for D (5 bases). This CDR3 comprises 15 residues. Germline assignment: CDR1 SEHNR and CDR2 FQNEAQ (reference sequence). Trimming pared 5 bases from V and 2 bases from J, leaving 15 bases between. The DNA of the CDR3 is TGTGCCAGCAGCACCCGGGATAGGGAACAAGAGACCCAGTACTTC. It codes for CASSTRDREQETQYF.

The chain employs TRBV27 and TRBJ2-5; D is unresolved. The CDR3 contains 13 residues. Trimming took 0 bases from V and 5 from J, leaving 7 bases between them. Germline V gene sequence: CDR1 MNHEY, CDR2 SMNVEV (reference sequence). The chain's CDR3 is CASSLSLQETQYF. The CDR3 DNA reads TGTGCCAGCAGTTTATCCCTCCAGGAGACCCAGTACTTC.

The chain couples TRBV18 to TRBJ2-3; no clear D. The germline V and J ends were trimmed by 4 bases and 2 bases, with 16 bases remaining between them. CDR1 is KGHSH and CDR2 is LQKENI in the germline V gene. The CDR3 covers 16 residues. DNA for the CDR3: TGTGCCAGCTCACTCCTCCCCGAGGAGTTCACAGATACGCAGTATTTT. This gives the protein CASSLLPEEFTDTQYF.

The DNA of the CDR3 is TGCAGTGCTAGCCCGTACGGCGAGCAGTACTTC. It is translated as CSASPYGEQYF. The chain links TRBV20-1 to TRBJ2-7; D is ambiguous. The CDR3 sequence is 11 residues long. Germline CDR1 is DFQATT and CDR2 is SNEGSKA (reference sequence). Between the trimmed V and J ends, which lost 3 bases and 6 bases, there was a span of 9 bases.

This clone was recorded a few times. The J gene is TRBJ2-1, the V gene TRBV28, with 7 nucleotides matching TRBD2. The V gene end was trimmed by 4 bases and the J gene end by 6 bases; junction bases not matched to a gene: 12. Germline loops: CDR1 MDHEN, CDR2 SYDVKM. The CDR3 extends over 16 amino acids. CDR3 coding DNA: TGTGCCAGCAGTTCCTCCCCGGGCGGGAGACTCAATGAGCAGTTCTTC. As protein: CASSSSPGGRLNEQFF.

This chain uses TRBV10-2 with TRBJ1-2, with a tentative D call TRBD1 (5 bases). The V end lost 2 bases, the J end lost 7 bases, and 14 bases lay between the germline ends. Per the germline V gene, CDR1 is WSHSY and CDR2 is SAAADI. The CDR3 sequence is 14 residues long. The CDR3 nucleotides are TGCGCCAGCAGTGAGCGGGGGAGCAGGGTTGGCTACACCTTC. Translating it yields CASSERGSRVGYTF.

The J gene is TRBJ2-1, the V gene TRBV29-1; D gene uncertain. From germline, CDR1 is SQVTM and CDR2 ANQGSEA. The CDR3 is 11 amino acids. V lost 4 bases and J lost 5, with 6 bases in between. In DNA, the CDR3 is TGCAGCGTTGCCCTAGACAATGAGCAGTTCTTC. Translation gives CSVALDNEQFF.

The CDR3 coding sequence is TGTGCCAGCAGAGAAGCGACAGGGAACGAGCAGTACTTC. Its protein product is CASREATGNEQYF. The rearrangement links TRBV6-5 to TRBJ2-7, with 7 bases lining up with TRBD1. V shed 6 bases, J shed 5 bases, and the junction held 7 bases outside the gene matches. Per germline, CDR1 MNHEY and CDR2 SVGAGI. The CDR3 is 13 amino acids.

This clone has only one observation. The chain combines TRBV9 with TRBJ2-7, with D possibly matching TRBD2 (6 bases). Between the trimmed V and J ends, which lost 0 bases and 3 bases, there was a span of 10 bases. The CDR3 consists of 14 residues. Germline CDR1 is SGDLS and CDR2 is YYNGEE. The CDR3 here is CASSVGGTDYEQYF. The CDR3 DNA follows: TGTGCCAGCAGCGTAGGCGGGACTGACTACGAGCAGTACTTC. The variable domain in full, completed from reference TRBV9 and TRBJ2-7, reads DSGVTQTPKHLITATGQRVTLRCSPRSGDLSVYWYQQSLDQGLQFLIQYYNGEERAKGNILERFSAQQFPDLHSELNLSSLELGDSALYFCASSVGGTDYEQYFGPGTRLTVT.

The V call is TRBV21-1, the J call TRBJ2-3; the D call in the table, TRBD2, was not verified against the DNA. TRBV21-1 is marked as a pseudogene. CDR3 size: 17 residues. CDR3 nucleotides: TGTGCCAGCAGCAAAGTTGATAGCGGGAGTCGGGCAGATACGCAGTATTTT. Translation gives CASSKVDSGSRADTQYF.

This chain connects TRBV6-5 to TRBJ1-1; tentative D call: TRBD1 (5 bases). Germline loops: CDR1 MNHEY, CDR2 SVGAGI. The CDR3 has 13 amino acids. Deletions cut 4 bases from V and 4 bases from J, with 10 bases between. CDR3 sequence: CASSLGGTTEAFF. The CDR3 DNA reads TGTGCCAGCAGTTTGGGGGGTACCACTGAAGCTTTCTTT.

The chain links TRBV6-1 to TRBJ2-3, with D possibly matching TRBD1 (6 bases). This CDR3 has 14 amino acids. Trimming removed 5 bases from V and 0 bases from J, with 9 bases in between. Germline CDR1 is MNHNS and CDR2 is SASEGT. The CDR3 reads CASSRQDSTDTQYF. The CDR3 DNA follows: TGTGCCAGCAGTCGACAGGATAGCACAGATACGCAGTATTTT.

The J gene is TRBJ2-1, the V gene TRBV7-3; 7 bases fit TRBD2. Trimming at V came to 5 bases and at J to 7 bases, leaving 11 bases not matched to a gene. CDR1 and CDR2 (germline): SGHTA, FQGTGA. The CDR3 is 15 amino acids. CDR3 protein: CASSPVGGFTNEQFF. The CDR3 DNA reads as TGTGCCAGCAGCCCGGTCGGGGGGTTCACGAATGAGCAGTTCTTC.

The J gene is TRBJ2-7, the V gene TRBV4-2; no clear D gene. The V gene lost 0 bases and the J gene lost 7 bases, with 4 bases spanning the gap. The germline V gene has CDR1 LGHNA and CDR2 YNFKEQ. CDR3 length: 11 amino acids. The CDR3 spells CASSQEEEQYF. The CDR3 coding sequence is TGTGCCAGCAGCCAAGAGGAGGAGCAGTACTTC.

The chain is built from TRBV18 and TRBJ1-2, with 7 bases fitting TRBD1. V dropped 3 bases and J dropped 7; count of bases not matched to a gene: 2. Germline V gene sequence: CDR1 KGHSH, CDR2 LQKENI. The CDR3 consists of 12 residues. CDR3 in amino acids: CASSPGQSGYTF. The CDR3 coding sequence is TGTGCCAGCTCACCGGGACAGTCTGGCTACACCTTC. The full variable domain, with the rest looked up from reference TRBV18 and TRBJ1-2, is NAGVMQNPRHLVRRRGQEARLRCSPMKGHSHVYWYRQLPEEGLKFMVYLQKENIIDESGMPKERFSAEFPKEGPSILRIQQVVRGDSAAYFCASSPGQSGYTFGSGTRLTVV.

The J gene is TRBJ2-7, the V gene TRBV27; 8 nucleotides align to TRBD1. Germline V gene lookup returns CDR1 MNHEY and CDR2 SMNVEV (reference sequence). V lost 4 bases and J lost 4; bases outside the gene matches: 3. The CDR3 runs 13 residues. The CDR3 bases are TGTGCCAGCAGTTCAGGGGGCAGGTACGAGCAGTACTTC. As protein: CASSSGGRYEQYF.

V is TRBV4-2 and J is TRBJ2-2, with D possibly matching TRBD2 (6 bases). The V end lost 1 base, the J end lost 0 bases, and 9 bases lay between the germline ends. The length of the CDR3 is 16 residues. CDR1 and CDR2 (germline): LGHNA, YNFKEQ. The CDR3 loop reads CASSQVPGANTGELFF. CDR3 sequence (DNA): TGTGCCAGCAGCCAAGTGCCGGGGGCGAACACCGGGGAGCTGTTTTTT.

The chain joins TRBV19 to TRBJ2-1, with a weak D call TRBD2 (6 bases). The CDR3 covers 13 residues. V lost 2 bases and J 10 bases, leaving 12 bases between the germline ends. Germline values: CDR1 LNHDA, CDR2 SQIVND (reference sequence). CDR3 loop: CASSITRAGEQFF. In DNA, the CDR3 is TGTGCCAGTAGTATAACCCGAGCGGGCGAGCAGTTCTTC.

J is TRBJ2-1 and V is TRBV9; a weak D match, TRBD2 (6 bases). With 3 bases removed from V and 6 bases from J, the gap between germline ends came to 13 bases. Germline CDR1 is SGDLS and CDR2 is YYNGEE. This CDR3 has 14 residues. CDR3 DNA sequence: TGTGCCAGCAGCGGCGGGACGTCCGCCAATGAGCAGTTCTTC. Residues: CASSGGTSANEQFF.

The gene calls are TRBV18 and TRBJ1-2; D is unclear. Trimming stripped 2 bases from V and 3 bases from J, with 16 bases between. In germline, CDR1 is KGHSH, CDR2 LQKENI. This CDR3 region has 16 residues. The chain's CDR3 is CASSPDGVGFDYGYTF. In nucleotides, the CDR3 is TGTGCCAGCTCACCAGACGGGGTCGGGTTTGACTATGGCTACACCTTC.